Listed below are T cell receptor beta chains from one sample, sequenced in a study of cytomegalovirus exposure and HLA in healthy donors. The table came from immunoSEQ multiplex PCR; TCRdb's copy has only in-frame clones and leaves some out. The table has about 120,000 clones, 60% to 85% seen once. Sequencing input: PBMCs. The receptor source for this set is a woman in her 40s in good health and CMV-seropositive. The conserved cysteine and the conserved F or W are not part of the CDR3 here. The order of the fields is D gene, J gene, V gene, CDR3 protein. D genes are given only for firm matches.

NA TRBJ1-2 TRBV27 ASSLSASNYGYT
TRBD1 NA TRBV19 ASSIGGTGESEQY
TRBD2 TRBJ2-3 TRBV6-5 AWSAGDTDTQY
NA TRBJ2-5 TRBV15 ATSRGQVETQY
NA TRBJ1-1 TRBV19 ARETGSLAEAF
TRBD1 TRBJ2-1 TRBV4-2 ASSQDSTGGGSYNEQF
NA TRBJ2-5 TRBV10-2 ASSDIFGGGPGETQY
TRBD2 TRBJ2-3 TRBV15 ATSRDSGLAGSTDTQY
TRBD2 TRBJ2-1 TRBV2 ASSEARGGISEQF
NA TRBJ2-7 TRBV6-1 ASRRGQHDYEQY
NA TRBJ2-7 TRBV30 AWSVLRVGAGEQY
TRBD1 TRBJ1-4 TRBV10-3 AISLQGATNEKLF
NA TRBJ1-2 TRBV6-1 ASSEVWGGSYGYT
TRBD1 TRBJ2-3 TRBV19 ASSPGQGGTDTQY
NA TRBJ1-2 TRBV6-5 ASSGWSAYSGYT
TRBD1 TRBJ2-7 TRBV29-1 SASGQGNYEQY
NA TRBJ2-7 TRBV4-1 ASSLRGSASASYEQY
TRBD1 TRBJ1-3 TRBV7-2 ASSKRTGWDSGNTIY
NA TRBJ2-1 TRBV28 ASSSPAGRAYNEQF
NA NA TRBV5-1 ASSFTGASYEQY